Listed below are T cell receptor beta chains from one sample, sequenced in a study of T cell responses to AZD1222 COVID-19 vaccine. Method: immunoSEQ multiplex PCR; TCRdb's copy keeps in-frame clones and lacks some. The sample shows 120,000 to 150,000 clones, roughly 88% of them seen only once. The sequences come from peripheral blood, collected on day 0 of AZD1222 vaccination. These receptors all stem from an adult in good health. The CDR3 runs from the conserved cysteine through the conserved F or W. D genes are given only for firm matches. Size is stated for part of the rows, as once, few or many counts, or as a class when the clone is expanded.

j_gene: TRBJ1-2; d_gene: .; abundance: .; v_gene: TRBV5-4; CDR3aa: CASSWWEGGYTF; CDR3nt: TGTGCCAGCAGCTGGTGGGAGGGAGGCTACACCTTC
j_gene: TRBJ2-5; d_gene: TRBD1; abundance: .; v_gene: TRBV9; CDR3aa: CASSSNSGQGIETQYF; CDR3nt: TGTGCCAGCAGCTCCAACTCCGGACAGGGGATAGAGACCCAGTACTTC
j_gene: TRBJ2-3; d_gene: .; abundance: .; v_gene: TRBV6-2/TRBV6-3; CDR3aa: CASSYRRDPTDTQYF; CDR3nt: TGTGCCAGCAGTTACCGTCGGGACCCCACAGATACGCAGTATTTT
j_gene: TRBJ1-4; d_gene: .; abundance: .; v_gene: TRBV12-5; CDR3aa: CASGPGVATNEKLFF; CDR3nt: TGTGCTAGTGGTCCCGGGGTTGCAACTAATGAAAAACTGTTTTTT
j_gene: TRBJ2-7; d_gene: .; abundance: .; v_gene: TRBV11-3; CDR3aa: CASGSESYEQYF; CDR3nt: TGTGCCAGCGGATCCGAGTCGTACGAGCAGTACTTC
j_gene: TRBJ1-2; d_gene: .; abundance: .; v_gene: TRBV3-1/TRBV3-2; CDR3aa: CASSPYGYTF; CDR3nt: TGTGCCAGCAGCCCTTACGGCTACACCTTC
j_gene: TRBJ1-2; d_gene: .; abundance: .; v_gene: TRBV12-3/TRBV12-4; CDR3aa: CASRKGQEGGYTF; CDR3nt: TGTGCCAGCAGAAAGGGGCAGGAGGGCGGCTACACCTTC
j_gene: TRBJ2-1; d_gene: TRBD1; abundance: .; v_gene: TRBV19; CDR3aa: CASSIVHRDSKQFF; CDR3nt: TGTGCCAGTAGTATAGTACACCGGGACAGTAAGCAGTTCTTC
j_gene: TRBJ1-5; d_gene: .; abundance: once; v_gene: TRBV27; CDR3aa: CASSSRGGVSNQPQHF; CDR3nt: TGTGCCAGCAGTTCCCGGGGAGGGGTAAGCAATCAGCCCCAGCATTTT
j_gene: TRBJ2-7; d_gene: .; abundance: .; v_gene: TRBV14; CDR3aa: CASSQQGLGYEQYF; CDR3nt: TGTGCCAGCAGCCAACAAGGGCTCGGGTACGAGCAGTACTTC
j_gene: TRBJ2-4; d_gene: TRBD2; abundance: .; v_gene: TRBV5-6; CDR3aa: CASSLVAGGKNIQYF; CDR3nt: TGTGCCAGCAGCTTGGTGGCGGGAGGCAAAAACATTCAGTACTTC
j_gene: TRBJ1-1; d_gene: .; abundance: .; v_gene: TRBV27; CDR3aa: CASSLSFRDTEAFF; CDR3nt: TGTGCCAGCAGTTTATCGTTCAGGGACACTGAAGCTTTCTTT
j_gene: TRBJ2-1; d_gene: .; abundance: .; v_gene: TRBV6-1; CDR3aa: CASSEGAGPYNEQFF; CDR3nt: TGTGCCAGCAGTGAGGGCGCGGGACCCTACAATGAGCAGTTCTTC
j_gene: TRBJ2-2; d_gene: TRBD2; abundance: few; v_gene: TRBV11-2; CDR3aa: CASSRYLAGASGELFF; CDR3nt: TGTGCCAGCAGCCGCTATCTAGCGGGAGCGTCCGGGGAGCTGTTTTTT
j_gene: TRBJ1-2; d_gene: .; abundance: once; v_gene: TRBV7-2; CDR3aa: CASSLNQGGRYGYTF; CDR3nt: TGTGCCAGCAGCCTTAATCAGGGAGGAAGGTATGGCTACACCTTC
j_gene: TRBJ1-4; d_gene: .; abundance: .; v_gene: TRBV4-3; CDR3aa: CASSPQYGGVGKLFF; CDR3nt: TGCGCCAGCAGCCCCCAGTACGGAGGGGTTGGAAAACTGTTTTTT
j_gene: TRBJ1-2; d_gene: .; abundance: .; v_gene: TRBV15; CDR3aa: CATSRDVRQGYTF; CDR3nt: TGTGCCACCAGCAGAGACGTAAGGCAAGGCTACACCTTC
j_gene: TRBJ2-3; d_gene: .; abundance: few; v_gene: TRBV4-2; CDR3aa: CASSQGPGVATDTQYF; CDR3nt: TGTGCCAGCAGCCAAGGCCCGGGAGTAGCCACAGATACGCAGTATTTT
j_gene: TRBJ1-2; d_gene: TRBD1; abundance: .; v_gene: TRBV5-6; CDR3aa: CASSLDRMGDLTTNYGYTF; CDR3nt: TGTGCCAGCAGTCTGGACAGGATGGGGGATTTAACTACTAACTATGGCTACACCTTC
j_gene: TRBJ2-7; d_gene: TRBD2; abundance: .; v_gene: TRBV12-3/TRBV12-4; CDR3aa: CASTLRGTYEQYF; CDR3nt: TGTGCCAGCACCTTGCGGGGGACCTACGAGCAGTACTTC
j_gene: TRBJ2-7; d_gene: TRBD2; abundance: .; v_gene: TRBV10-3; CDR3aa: CAISTGTSGTYEQYF; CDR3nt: TGTGCCATCAGTACCGGGACTAGCGGCACCTACGAGCAGTACTTC
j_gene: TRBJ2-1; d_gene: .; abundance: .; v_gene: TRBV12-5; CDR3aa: CASGSRPGLAFNEQFF; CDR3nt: TGTGCTAGTGGTTCGAGACCGGGACTGGCTTTCAATGAGCAGTTCTTC
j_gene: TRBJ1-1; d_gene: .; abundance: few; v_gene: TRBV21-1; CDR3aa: CASSKVSRTEKGSTEAFF; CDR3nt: TGTGCCAGCAGCAAAGTTAGCAGGACAGAAAAGGGGAGCACTGAAGCTTTCTTT
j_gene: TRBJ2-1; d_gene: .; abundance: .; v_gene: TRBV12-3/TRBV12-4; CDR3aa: CASSQTSKQFF; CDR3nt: TGTGCCAGCAGCCAGACTAGTAAGCAGTTCTTC
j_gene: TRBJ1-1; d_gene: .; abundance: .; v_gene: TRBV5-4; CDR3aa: CASSYGQLNTEAFF; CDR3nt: TGTGCCAGCAGCTACGGACAGCTGAACACTGAAGCTTTCTTT
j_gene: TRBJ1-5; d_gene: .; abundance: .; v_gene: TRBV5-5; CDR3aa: CASSLEYEGQPQHF; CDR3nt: TGTGCCAGCAGCTTGGAATACGAGGGCCAGCCCCAGCATTTT